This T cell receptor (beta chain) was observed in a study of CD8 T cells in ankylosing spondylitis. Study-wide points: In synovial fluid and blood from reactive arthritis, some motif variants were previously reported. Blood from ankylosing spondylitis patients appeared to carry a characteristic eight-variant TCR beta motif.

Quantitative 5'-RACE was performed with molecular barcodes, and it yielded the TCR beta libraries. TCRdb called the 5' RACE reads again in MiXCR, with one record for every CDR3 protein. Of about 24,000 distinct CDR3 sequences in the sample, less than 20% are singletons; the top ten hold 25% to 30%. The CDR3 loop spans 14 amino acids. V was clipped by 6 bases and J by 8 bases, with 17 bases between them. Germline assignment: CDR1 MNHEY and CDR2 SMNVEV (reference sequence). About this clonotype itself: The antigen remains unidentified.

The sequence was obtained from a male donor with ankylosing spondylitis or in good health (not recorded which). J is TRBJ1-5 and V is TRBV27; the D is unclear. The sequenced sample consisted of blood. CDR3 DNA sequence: TGTGCCAGCAGAGCCCGGGCCAGAGTCGAGCCCCAGCATTTT. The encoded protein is CASRARARVEPQHF.